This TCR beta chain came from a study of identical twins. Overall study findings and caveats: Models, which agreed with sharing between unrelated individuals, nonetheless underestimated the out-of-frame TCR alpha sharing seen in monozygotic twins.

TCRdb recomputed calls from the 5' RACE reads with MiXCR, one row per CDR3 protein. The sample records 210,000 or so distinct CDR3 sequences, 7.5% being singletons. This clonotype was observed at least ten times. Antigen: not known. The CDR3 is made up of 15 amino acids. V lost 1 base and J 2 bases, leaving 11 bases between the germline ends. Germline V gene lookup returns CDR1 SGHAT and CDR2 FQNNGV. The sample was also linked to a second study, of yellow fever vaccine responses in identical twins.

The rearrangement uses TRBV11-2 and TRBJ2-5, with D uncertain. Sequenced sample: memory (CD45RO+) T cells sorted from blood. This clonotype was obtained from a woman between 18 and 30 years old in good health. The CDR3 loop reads CASSLVLGRQETQYF. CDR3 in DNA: TGTGCCAGCAGCTTAGTCCTCGGGCGACAAGAGACCCAGTACTTC.